This T cell receptor (beta chain) is from a study of blood T cell repertoires in COVID-19. Across the study: COVID-19 samples, acute and convalescent, were from the United States, Italy and Spain. T cells, B-cell-depleted T cells, or PBMCs supplied cDNA or gDNA.

This clone was seen a single time. Study processing details: Estimation of nucleated cell counts was performed using reference gene primer amplification. Here immunoSEQ multiplex PCR was the method, and the copy in TCRdb shows in-frame clones only, minus some. D and trimming come from the DNA, and the V and J calls and clone size come from that table. The sample includes around 100,000 clones, approximately 90% of them seen just once. The CDR3 is 15 residues long. Germline V lookup: CDR1 MDHEN, CDR2 SYDVKM. The junction had 5 bases not matched to a gene; V was cut back by 4 bases and J by 7 bases. The clonotype was recovered from a human donor with active COVID-19. The donor label of this sample is uncertain. This chain links TRBV28 with TRBJ2-1; 12 positions agree with TRBD2. Material for sequencing was peripheral blood. The CDR3 DNA is TGTGCCAGCAGTTATACTAGCGGGGGGTTGAATGAGCAGTTCTTC. Translation gives CASSYTSGGLNEQFF. Full variable domain (outside the CDR3, taken from reference TRBV28 and TRBJ2-1): DVKVTQSSRYLVKRTGEKVFLECVQDMDHENMFWYRQDPGLGLRLIYFSYDVKMKEKGDIPEGYSVSREKKERFSLILESASTNQTSMYLCASSYTSGGLNEQFFGPGTRLTVL.